The 18 T cell receptor beta chains below come from one sample, sequenced in a study of T cells in Graves' hyperthyroidism and ophthalmopathy. The CDR3 regions of TCR beta were amplified from RNA transcripts. TCR CDR3 regions were first amplified by RT-PCR with HTBI primers. Each CDR3 protein gets one entry after TCRdb re-called the multiplex PCR reads with MiXCR. The top ten hold roughly 47% of the sample, which has under 550,000 distinct CDR3 sequences, 20% seen once. Sequenced: blood. The receptors come from a man aged 35-49 years with Graves' ophthalmopathy.

This chain uses TRBV13 with TRBJ1-6, with D perhaps matching TRBD1 (5 bases). This CDR3 spans 15 amino acids. Looked up from germline, CDR1 is PRHDT and CDR2 is FYEKMQ (reference sequence). V was pared by 2 bases and J by 7 bases, with 12 bases between. CDR3 sequence (DNA): TGTGCCAGCAGCTTAAGACAGCGTTTCAATTCACCCCTCCACTTT. Amino acid sequence: CASSLRQRFNSPLHF.

V and J are TRBV6-2 or TRBV6-3 and TRBJ1-2; no clear D. The length of the CDR3 is 12 residues. CDR1 is MNHEY, CDR2 SVGEGT, per germline. With 1 base removed from V and 5 bases from J, the gap between germline ends came to 5 bases. CDR3 in amino acids: CASSYYVYGYTF. The CDR3 bases are TGTGCCAGCAGTTACTACGTTTATGGCTACACCTTC.

This clonotype was seen repeatedly, ten times or more. The genes are TRBV7-2 and TRBJ1-3; TRBD1 matches at 8 bases. The germline CDR1 and CDR2 sequences are SGHTA and FQGNSA. This CDR3 has 15 residues. With 3 bases clipped from V and 8 bases from J, the junction kept 9 bases outside the gene matches. CDR3: CASSLDRVIVDTIYF. Written as DNA, the CDR3 is TGTGCCAGCAGCTTGGACAGGGTGATTGTTGACACCATATATTTT.

This clonotype was counted ten times or more. This chain uses TRBV30 with TRBJ1-1, with D possibly being TRBD1 (5 bases). With 0 bases removed from V and 3 bases from J, the gap between germline ends came to 8 bases. The germline CDR1 and CDR2 sequences are GTSNPN and SVGIG (reference sequence). The CDR3 length is 13 residues. CDR3 sequence: CAWSVQEDTEAFF. CDR3 nucleotides: TGTGCCTGGAGTGTACAGGAAGACACTGAAGCTTTCTTT.

This clonotype was counted a few times. The rearrangement links TRBV27 to TRBJ2-5; maybe TRBD1 (5 bases). V lost 4 bases, J lost 1 base, and 10 bases lay in between. The length of the CDR3 is 14 residues. Germline assignment: CDR1 MNHEY and CDR2 SMNVEV (reference sequence). The DNA of the CDR3 is TGTGCCAGCAGTTATCTAGGGGCCCAAGAGACCCAGTACTTC. Its protein is CASSYLGAQETQYF.

V and J are TRBV28 and TRBJ1-5; TRBD1 matches 8 bases. CDR3 size: 14 residues. The V gene end was trimmed by 6 bases and the J gene end by 6 bases; junction bases not matched to a gene: 7. The germline V gene encodes CDR1 MDHEN and CDR2 SYDVKM. In DNA, the CDR3 is TGTGCCAGCAGGACCGGGACAGGTGCTCAGCCCCAGCATTTT. Protein sequence: CASRTGTGAQPQHF.

The V gene is TRBV7-9, the J gene TRBJ2-7; D ambiguous. V was clipped by 5 bases and J by 9 bases, with 11 bases between them. This CDR3 has 11 residues. Per the germline V gene, CDR1 is SEHNR and CDR2 is FQNEAQ (reference sequence). The CDR3 bases are TGTGCCAGCAGCCCCGGCAGCTGGCAGTACTTC. The encoded protein is CASSPGSWQYF.

The V gene is TRBV12-3 or TRBV12-4, the J gene TRBJ1-5; D remains ambiguous. With 4 bases removed from V and 9 bases from J, the gap between germline ends came to 13 bases. CDR3 size: 13 residues. The CDR3 sequence: CASSSVGRWPQHF. CDR3 coding DNA: TGTGCCAGCAGTTCGGTGGGCCGATGGCCCCAGCATTTT.

This clonotype has a count of ten or more. The chain carries TRBV20-1 and TRBJ2-3; D assignment may be TRBD1 or TRBD2 (5 bases each). CDR1 is DFQATT, CDR2 SNEGSKA, per germline (reference sequence). The CDR3 has 13 residues. The germline V and J ends were trimmed by 4 bases and 2 bases, with 10 bases remaining between them. CDR3 loop: CSAKGGTTDTQYF. CDR3 bases: TGCAGTGCTAAGGGTGGGACCACAGATACGCAGTATTTT.

The DNA for the CDR3 is TGTGCCAGCAGCCTATTAGCGGGCCCCACAGATACGCAGTATTTT. Protein sequence: CASSLLAGPTDTQYF. The rearrangement links TRBV12-3 or TRBV12-4 to TRBJ2-3; 7 positions agree with TRBD2. Trimming at V came to 6 bases and at J to 2 bases, leaving 8 bases not matched to a gene. The CDR3 is 15 amino acids.

There are a few counts of this clonotype. V gene TRBV5-4 combines with J gene TRBJ2-1; 7 nucleotides align to TRBD2. The CDR3 spans 14 residues. Trimming removed 9 bases from V and 1 base from J; junction bases left unmatched: 7. CDR1 and CDR2 from the germline V gene are SGHNT and YYREEE (reference sequence). For the CDR3, the DNA is TGTGCCACAGGAACTAGCGCTTCCTACAATGAGCAGTTCTTC. Translating it yields CATGTSASYNEQFF.

The CDR3 DNA sequence: TGTGCCAGAACCGATTCGGGGAACTCCTACGAGCAGTACTTC. This encodes CARTDSGNSYEQYF. The chain employs TRBV6-4 and TRBJ2-7; a weak D match, TRBD2 (5 bases). Germline loops: CDR1 MRHNA, CDR2 SNTAGT. The CDR3 totals 14 residues. The germline V and J ends were trimmed by 9 bases and 0 bases, with 15 bases remaining between them.

This clonotype was recorded at least ten times. J is TRBJ2-7 and V is TRBV7-2, with D unclear. Trimming stripped 5 bases from V and 2 bases from J, with 16 bases between. Germline loops: CDR1 SGHTA, CDR2 FQGNSA. The CDR3 consists of 15 residues. CDR3 loop: CASSQAGGTPYEQYF. The CDR3 DNA follows: TGTGCCAGCAGCCAAGCAGGCGGCACTCCCTACGAGCAGTACTTC.

This clonotype was seen only a few times. The V call is TRBV5-1, the J call TRBJ2-3, with 10 positions matching TRBD2. The germline gives CDR1 SGHRS, CDR2 YFSETQ. The junction had 2 bases not matched to a gene; V was cut back by 1 base and J by 3 bases. The CDR3 is 15 residues long. The CDR3 loop is CASSLQRGGTDTQYF. CDR3 DNA sequence: TGCGCCAGCAGCTTGCAGCGGGGGGGGACAGATACGCAGTATTTT.

This rearrangement joins TRBV13 to TRBJ2-1, with 9 bases matching TRBD2. The CDR3 sequence is 16 residues long. CDR1 is PRHDT, CDR2 FYEKMQ, per germline (reference sequence). After removal of 4 bases from V and 7 bases from J, the junction contained 11 bases not matched to a gene. The CDR3 DNA sequence: TGTGCCAGCAGCTCGGAAAGCGGGGGGCCCTCTAATGAGCAGTTCTTC. Translation: CASSSESGGPSNEQFF.

The sample holds a few counts of this clonotype. The chain is built from TRBV27 and TRBJ2-2, with D possibly matching TRBD1 (5 bases). V dropped 5 bases and J dropped 6 bases, with 16 bases sitting between them. The CDR3 totals 15 residues. The germline V gene encodes CDR1 MNHEY and CDR2 SMNVEV (reference sequence). This CDR3 is CASSLTSGLPGELFF. CDR3 sequence (DNA): TGTGCCAGCAGTCTAACCTCAGGGCTGCCCGGGGAGCTGTTTTTT.

The J gene is TRBJ1-6, the V gene TRBV7-8, with TRBD1 matching 7 bases. The V segment lost 2 bases and the J segment 9 bases; nucleotides outside the gene matches: 7. CDR3 length: 15 residues. CDR1 is SGHVS, CDR2 FQNEAQ, per germline. In DNA form, the CDR3 reads TGTGCCAGCAGCTTACGTGACAGGGCCATTTCACCCCTCCACTTT. This sequence encodes CASSLRDRAISPLHF. The full variable domain, completed using reference TRBV7-8 and TRBJ1-6, is GAGVSQSPRYKVAKRGQDVALRCDPISGHVSLFWYQQALGQGPEFLTYFQNEAQLDKSGLPSDRFFAERPEGSVSTLKIQRTQQEDSAVYLCASSLRDRAISPLHFGNGTRLTVT.

This clonotype came up a few times. The gene calls are TRBV4-1 and TRBJ1-2; D is uncertain. CDR1 is MGHRA, CDR2 YSYEKL, per germline. The germline V and J ends were trimmed by 1 base and 5 bases, with 8 bases remaining between them. This CDR3 spans 13 amino acids. The chain's CDR3 is CASSQGREYGYTF. Here the CDR3 DNA reads TGCGCCAGCAGCCAAGGCCGAGAGTATGGCTACACCTTC.